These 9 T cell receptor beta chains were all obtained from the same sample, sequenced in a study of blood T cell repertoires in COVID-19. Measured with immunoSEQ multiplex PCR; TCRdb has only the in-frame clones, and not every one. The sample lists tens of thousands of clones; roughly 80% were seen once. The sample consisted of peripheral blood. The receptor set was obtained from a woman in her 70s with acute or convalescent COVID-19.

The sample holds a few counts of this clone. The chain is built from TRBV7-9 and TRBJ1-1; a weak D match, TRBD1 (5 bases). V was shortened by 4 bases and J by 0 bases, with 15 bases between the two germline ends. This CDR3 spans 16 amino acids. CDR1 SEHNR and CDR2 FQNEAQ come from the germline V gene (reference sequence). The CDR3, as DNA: TGTGCCAGCAGCTCCCCTGGGGGGAGATTGAACACTGAAGCTTTCTTT. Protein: CASSSPGGRLNTEAFF.

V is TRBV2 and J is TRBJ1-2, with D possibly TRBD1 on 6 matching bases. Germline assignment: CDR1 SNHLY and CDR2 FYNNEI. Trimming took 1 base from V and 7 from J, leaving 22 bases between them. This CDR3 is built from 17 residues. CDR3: CASSEGPRMGGAGGYTF. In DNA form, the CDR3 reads TGTGCCAGCAGTGAAGGCCCGCGAATGGGGGGGGCGGGTGGCTACACCTTC.

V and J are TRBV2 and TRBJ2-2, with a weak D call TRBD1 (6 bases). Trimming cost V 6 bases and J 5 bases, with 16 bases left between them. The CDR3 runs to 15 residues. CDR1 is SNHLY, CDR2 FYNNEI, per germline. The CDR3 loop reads CASRARGLGTGELFF. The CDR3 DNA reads TGTGCCAGCAGGGCCAGGGGATTGGGAACCGGGGAGCTGTTTTTT.

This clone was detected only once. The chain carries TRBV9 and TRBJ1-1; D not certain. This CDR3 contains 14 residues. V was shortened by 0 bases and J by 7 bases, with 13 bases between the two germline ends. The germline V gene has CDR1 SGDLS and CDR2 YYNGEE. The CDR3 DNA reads TGTGCCAGCAGCGTAGATCCGGGATATGGTGAAGCTTTCTTT. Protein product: CASSVDPGYGEAFF. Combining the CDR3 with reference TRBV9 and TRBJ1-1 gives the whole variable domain DSGVTQTPKHLITATGQRVTLRCSPRSGDLSVYWYQQSLDQGLQFLIQYYNGEERAKGNILERFSAQQFPDLHSELNLSSLELGDSALYFCASSVDPGYGEAFFGQGTRLTVV.

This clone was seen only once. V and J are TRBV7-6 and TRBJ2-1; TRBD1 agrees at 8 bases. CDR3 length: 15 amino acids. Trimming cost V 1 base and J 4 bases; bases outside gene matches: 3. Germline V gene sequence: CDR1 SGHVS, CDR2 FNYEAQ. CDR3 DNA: TGTGCCAGCAGCTTAGATACAGGGGGATACAATGAGCAGTTCTTC. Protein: CASSLDTGGYNEQFF.

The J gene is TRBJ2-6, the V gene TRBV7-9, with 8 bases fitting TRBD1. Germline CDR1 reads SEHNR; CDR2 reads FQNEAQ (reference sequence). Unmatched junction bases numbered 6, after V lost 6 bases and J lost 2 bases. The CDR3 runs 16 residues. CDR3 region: CASRDRVVAGANVLTF. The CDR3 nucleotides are TGTGCCAGCAGGGACAGGGTGGTCGCTGGGGCCAACGTCCTGACTTTC.

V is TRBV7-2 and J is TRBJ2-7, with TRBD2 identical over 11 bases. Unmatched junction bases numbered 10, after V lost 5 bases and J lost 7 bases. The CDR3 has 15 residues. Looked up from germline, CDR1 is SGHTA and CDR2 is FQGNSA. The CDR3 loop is CASSLTSGSGMEQYF. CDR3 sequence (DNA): TGTGCCAGCAGCCTCACTAGCGGGAGTGGAATGGAGCAGTACTTC.

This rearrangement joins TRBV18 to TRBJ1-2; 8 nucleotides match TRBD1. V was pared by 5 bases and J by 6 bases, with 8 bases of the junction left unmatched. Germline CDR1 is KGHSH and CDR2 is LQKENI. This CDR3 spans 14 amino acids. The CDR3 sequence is CASSDYPQGDGYTF. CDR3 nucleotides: TGTGCCAGCTCAGATTACCCACAGGGGGATGGCTACACCTTC. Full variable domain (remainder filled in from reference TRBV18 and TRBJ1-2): NAGVMQNPRHLVRRRGQEARLRCSPMKGHSHVYWYRQLPEEGLKFMVYLQKENIIDESGMPKERFSAEFPKEGPSILRIQQVVRGDSAAYFCASSDYPQGDGYTFGSGTRLTVV.

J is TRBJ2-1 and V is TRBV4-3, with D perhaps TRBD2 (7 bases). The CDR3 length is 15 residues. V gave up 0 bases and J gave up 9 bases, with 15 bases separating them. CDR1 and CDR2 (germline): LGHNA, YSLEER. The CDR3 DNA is TGCGCCAGCAGCCAAGATCCCGGGGGGCGGCTTGAGCAGTTCTTC. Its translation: CASSQDPGGRLEQFF.